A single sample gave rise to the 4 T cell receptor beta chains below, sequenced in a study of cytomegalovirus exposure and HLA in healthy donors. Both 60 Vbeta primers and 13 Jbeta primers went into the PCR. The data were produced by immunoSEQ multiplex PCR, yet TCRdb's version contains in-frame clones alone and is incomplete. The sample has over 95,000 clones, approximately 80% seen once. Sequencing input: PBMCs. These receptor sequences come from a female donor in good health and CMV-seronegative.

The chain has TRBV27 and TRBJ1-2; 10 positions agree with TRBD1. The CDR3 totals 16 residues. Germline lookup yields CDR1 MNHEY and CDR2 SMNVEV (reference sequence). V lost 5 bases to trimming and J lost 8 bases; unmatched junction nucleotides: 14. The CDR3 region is CASSIAERQGAWGYTF. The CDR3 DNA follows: TGTGCCAGCAGTATAGCAGAAAGACAGGGGGCTTGGGGCTACACCTTC.

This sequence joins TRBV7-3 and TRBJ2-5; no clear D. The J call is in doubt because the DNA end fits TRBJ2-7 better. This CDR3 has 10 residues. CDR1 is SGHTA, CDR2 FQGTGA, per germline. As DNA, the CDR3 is TGTGCCACCTTCCCCTACGAGCAGTACTTC. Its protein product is CATFPYEQYF.

CDR3 in amino acids: CASSKAENIQETQYF. CDR3 sequence (DNA): TGTGCCAGCAGCAAAGCGGAGAACATCCAAGAGACCCAGTACTTC. This rearrangement joins TRBV21-1 to TRBJ2-5; the table assigns TRBD2, which was not confirmed against the DNA. TRBV21-1 is a listed pseudogene. This CDR3 region has 15 residues.

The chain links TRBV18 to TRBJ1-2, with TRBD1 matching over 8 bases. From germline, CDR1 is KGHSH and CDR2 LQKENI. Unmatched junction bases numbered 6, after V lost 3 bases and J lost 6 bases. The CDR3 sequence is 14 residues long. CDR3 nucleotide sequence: TGTGCCAGCTCACCCCCAGGGGGCGCTGATGGCTACACCTTC. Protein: CASSPPGGADGYTF. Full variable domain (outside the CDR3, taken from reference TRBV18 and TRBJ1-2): NAGVMQNPRHLVRRRGQEARLRCSPMKGHSHVYWYRQLPEEGLKFMVYLQKENIIDESGMPKERFSAEFPKEGPSILRIQQVVRGDSAAYFCASSPPGGADGYTFGSGTRLTVV.